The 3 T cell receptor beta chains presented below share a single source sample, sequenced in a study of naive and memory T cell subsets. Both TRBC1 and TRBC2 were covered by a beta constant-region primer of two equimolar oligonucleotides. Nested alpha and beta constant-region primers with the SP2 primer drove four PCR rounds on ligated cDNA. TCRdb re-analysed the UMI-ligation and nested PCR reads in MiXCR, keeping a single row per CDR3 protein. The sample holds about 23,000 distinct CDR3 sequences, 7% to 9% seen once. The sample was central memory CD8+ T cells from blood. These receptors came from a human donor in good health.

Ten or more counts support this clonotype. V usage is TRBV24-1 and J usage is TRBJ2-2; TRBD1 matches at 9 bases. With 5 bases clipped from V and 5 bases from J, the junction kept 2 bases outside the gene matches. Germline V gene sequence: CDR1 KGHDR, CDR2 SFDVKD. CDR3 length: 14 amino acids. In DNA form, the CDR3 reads TGTGCCACCAGTGGGGACAGGGAGACCGGGGAGCTGTTTTTT. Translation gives CATSGDRETGELFF.

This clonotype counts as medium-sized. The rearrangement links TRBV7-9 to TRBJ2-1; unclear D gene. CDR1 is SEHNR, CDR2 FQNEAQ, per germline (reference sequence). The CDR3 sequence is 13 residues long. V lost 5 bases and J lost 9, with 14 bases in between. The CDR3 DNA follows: TGTGCCAGCAGCACATACTCTGAGCCTGAGCAGTTCTTC. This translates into CASSTYSEPEQFF.

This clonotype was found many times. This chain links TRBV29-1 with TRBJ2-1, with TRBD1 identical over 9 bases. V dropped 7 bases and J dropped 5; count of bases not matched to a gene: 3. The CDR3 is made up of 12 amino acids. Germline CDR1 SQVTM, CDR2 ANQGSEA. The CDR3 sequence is CSGGQGHNEQFF. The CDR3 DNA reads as TGCAGCGGGGGACAGGGACACAATGAGCAGTTCTTC.